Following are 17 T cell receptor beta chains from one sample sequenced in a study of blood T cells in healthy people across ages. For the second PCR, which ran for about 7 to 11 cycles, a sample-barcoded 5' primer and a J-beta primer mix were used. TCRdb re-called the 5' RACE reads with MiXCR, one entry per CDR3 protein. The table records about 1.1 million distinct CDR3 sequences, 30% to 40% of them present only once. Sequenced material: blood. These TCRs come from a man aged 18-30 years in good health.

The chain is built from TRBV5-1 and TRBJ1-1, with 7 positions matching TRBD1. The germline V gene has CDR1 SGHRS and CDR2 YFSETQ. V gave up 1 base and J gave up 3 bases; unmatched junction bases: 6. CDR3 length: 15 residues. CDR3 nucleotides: TGCGCCAGCAGCTTGACCAGGGGGAGGTACACTGAAGCTTTCTTT. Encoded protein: CASSLTRGRYTEAFF.

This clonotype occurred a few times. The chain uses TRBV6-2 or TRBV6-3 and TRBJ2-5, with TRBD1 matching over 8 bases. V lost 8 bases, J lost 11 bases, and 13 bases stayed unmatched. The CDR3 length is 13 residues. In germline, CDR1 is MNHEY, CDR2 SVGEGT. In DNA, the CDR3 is TGTGCCAGCGGACAGGGAAGGTACAATGAGCAGTACTTC. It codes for CASGQGRYNEQYF.

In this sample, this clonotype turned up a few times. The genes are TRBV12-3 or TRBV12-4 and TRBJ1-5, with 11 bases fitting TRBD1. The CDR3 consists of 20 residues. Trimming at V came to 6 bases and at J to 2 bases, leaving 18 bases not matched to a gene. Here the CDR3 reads CASSPFRTGGAWLGNQPQHF. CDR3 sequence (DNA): TGTGCCAGCAGCCCATTCAGGACAGGGGGCGCCTGGTTAGGCAATCAGCCCCAGCATTTT.

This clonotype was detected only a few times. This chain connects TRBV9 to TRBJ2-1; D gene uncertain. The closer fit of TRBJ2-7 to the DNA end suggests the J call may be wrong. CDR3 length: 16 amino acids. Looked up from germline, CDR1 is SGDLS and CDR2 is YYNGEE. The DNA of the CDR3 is TGTGCCAGCAGCGTAGATGTCAGGCCATCCTACAATGAGCAGTACTTC. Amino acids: CASSVDVRPSYNEQYF.

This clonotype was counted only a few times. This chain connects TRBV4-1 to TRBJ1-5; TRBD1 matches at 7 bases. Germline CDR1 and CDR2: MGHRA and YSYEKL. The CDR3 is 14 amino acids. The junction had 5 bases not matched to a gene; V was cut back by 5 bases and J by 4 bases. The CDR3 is CASSAGTANQPQHF. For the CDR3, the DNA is TGCGCCAGCAGCGCTGGGACAGCTAATCAGCCCCAGCATTTT.

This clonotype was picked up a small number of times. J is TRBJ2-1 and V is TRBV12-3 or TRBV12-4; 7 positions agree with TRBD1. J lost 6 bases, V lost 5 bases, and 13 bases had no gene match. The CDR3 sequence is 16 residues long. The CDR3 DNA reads TGTGCCAGCAGTCTCTCCCGACAGGGTCAGTCCAATGAGCAGTTCTTC. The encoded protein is CASSLSRQGQSNEQFF.

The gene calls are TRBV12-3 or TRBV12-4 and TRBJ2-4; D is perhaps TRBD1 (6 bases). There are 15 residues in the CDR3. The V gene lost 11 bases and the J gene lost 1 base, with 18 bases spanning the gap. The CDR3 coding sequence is TGTGCCGGATACAGGGACATTAGGGCCAAAAACATTCAGTACTTC. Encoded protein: CAGYRDIRAKNIQYF.

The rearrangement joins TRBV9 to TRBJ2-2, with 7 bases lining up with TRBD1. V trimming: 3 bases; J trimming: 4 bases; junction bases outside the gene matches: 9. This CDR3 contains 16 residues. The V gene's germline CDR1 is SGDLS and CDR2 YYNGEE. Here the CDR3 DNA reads TGTGCCAGCAGCGCATACACAGGGGCGAGCACCGGGGAGCTGTTTTTT. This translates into CASSAYTGASTGELFF.

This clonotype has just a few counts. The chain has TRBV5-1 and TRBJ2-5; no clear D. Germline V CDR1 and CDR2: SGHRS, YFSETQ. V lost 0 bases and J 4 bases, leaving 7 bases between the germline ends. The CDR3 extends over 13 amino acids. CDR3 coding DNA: TGCGCCAGCAGCTTGGTATATGGAGAGACCCAGTACTTC. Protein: CASSLVYGETQYF.

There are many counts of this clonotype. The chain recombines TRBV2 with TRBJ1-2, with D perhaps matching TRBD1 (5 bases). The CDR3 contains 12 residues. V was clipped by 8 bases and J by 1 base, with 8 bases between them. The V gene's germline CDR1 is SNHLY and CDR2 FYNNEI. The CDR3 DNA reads TGTGCCAGCGGGACTTTTAACTATGGCTACACCTTC. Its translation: CASGTFNYGYTF.

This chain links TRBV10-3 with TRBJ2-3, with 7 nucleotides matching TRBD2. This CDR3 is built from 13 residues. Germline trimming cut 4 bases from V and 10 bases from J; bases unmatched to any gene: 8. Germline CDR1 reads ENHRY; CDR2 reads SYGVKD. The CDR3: CAISVESGDAQYF. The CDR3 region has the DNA TGTGCCATCAGTGTCGAGAGCGGGGATGCGCAGTATTTT.

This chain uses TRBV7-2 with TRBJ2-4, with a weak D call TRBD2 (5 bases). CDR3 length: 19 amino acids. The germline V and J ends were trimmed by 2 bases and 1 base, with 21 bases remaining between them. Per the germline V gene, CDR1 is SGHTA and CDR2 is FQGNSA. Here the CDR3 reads CASSLLRQAQTGAKNIQYF. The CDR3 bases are TGTGCCAGCAGCTTACTCAGGCAGGCCCAAACGGGGGCCAAAAACATTCAGTACTTC.

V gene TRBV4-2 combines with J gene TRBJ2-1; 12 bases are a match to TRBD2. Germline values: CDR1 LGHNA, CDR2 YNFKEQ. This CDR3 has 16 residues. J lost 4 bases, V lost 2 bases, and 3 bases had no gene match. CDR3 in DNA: TGTGCCAGCAGCCAAAGGACTAGCGGGGTGTACAATGAGCAGTTCTTC. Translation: CASSQRTSGVYNEQFF.

The CDR3: CSASLPGSIGYEQYF. CDR3 sequence (DNA): TGCAGTGCGAGCCTTCCGGGCTCAATTGGGTACGAGCAGTACTTC. The V gene is TRBV20-1, the J gene TRBJ2-7, with D unclear. The CDR3 sequence is 15 residues long. The ends were cut back, 6 bases at V and 4 bases at J, with 22 bases in the middle. Germline loops: CDR1 DFQATT, CDR2 SNEGSKA (reference sequence).

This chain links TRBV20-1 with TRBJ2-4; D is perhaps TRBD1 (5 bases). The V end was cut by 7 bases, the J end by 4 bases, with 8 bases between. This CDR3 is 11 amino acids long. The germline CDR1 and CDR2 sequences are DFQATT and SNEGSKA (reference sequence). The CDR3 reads CSEQEKNIQYF. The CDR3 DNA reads TGCAGTGAACAGGAGAAAAACATTCAGTACTTC.

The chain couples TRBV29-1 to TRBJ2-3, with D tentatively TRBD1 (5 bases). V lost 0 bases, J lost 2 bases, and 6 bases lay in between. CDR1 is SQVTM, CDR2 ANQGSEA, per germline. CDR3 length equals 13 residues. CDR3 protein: CSVEDRATDTQYF. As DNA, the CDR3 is TGCAGCGTTGAAGACAGGGCCACAGATACGCAGTATTTT.

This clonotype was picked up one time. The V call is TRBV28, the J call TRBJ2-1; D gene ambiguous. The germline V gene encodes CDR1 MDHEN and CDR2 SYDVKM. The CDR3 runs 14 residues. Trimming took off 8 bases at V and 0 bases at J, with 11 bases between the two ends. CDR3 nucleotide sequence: TGTGCCAGCGGAGAATTGAGCTCCTACAATGAGCAGTTCTTC. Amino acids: CASGELSSYNEQFF.